This T cell receptor beta chain was recovered during a study of cytomegalovirus exposure and HLA in healthy donors. Study results and limitations: Researchers counted about 150 TCR beta chains as cytomegalovirus-associated. Rates of TCR association differed by HLA locus in a later analysis, with DRB1 highest and HLA-C lowest.

Concerning this clone itself: Antigen specificity is unknown. Its ends do not fully match the called genes, so a read error is possible.

The PCR contained 60 Vbeta and 13 Jbeta primers. Sequencing used immunoSEQ multiplex PCR; TCRdb keeps in-frame clones, though not all of them. The table records roughly 150,000 clones, 60% to 80% of them present only once. CDR3 length: 14 amino acids. Germline lookup yields CDR1 SGHTA and CDR2 FQGNSA. Input material: PBMCs. This chain connects TRBV7-2 to TRBJ2-7; TRBD2 aligns across 11 bases. This clonotype was obtained from a man under 40 in good health and CMV-seronegative. CDR3 sequence: CASSLVLAGGAVNF. The CDR3 DNA follows: TGTGCCAGCAGCTTAGTTCTAGCGGGAGGTGCGGTCAACTTC.